This TCR beta chain derives from a study of CD8 T cells in Susac syndrome. Overall study results and limits: Clonal expansion of Susac CD8+ cells peaked in TEMRA cells, and it also peaked in active patients.

With respect to this clonotype: Its specificity is not known.

The CDR3 has 14 residues. Between the trimmed V and J ends, which lost 3 bases and 3 bases, there was a span of 9 bases. Germline CDR1 and CDR2: SEHNR and FQNEAQ (reference sequence). Random hexamers were used to reverse transcribe the RNA input (about 0.5 to 1 ug). Via MiXCR, TCRdb re-called the immunoSEQ multiplex PCR reads, giving one row per CDR3 protein. In the table there are 200,000 or so distinct CDR3 sequences, about 95% of which are singletons. Sample: CD8+ T cells from PBMCs. This TCR came from a human donor with Susac syndrome. V and J are TRBV7-9 and TRBJ2-1; possible D gene TRBD2, 6 bases. The CDR3 nucleotides read TGTGCCAGCAGCTTTCCGGGGGTCTACAATGAGCAGTTCTTC. Its translation: CASSFPGVYNEQFF.